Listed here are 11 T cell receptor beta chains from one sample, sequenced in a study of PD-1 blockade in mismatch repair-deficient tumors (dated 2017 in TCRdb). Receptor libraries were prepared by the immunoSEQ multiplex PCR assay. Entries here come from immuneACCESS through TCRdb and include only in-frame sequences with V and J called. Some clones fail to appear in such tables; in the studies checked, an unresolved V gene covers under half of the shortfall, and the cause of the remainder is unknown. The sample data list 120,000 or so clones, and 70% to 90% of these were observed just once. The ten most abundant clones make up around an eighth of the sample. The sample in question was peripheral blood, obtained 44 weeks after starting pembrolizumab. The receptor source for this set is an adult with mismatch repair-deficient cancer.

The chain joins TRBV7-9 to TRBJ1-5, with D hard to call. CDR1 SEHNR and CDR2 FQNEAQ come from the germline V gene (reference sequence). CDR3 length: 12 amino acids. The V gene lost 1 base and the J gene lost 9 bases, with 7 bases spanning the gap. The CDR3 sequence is CASSLDRPPQHF. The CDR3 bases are TGTGCCAGCAGCTTAGATAGACCGCCCCAGCATTTT.

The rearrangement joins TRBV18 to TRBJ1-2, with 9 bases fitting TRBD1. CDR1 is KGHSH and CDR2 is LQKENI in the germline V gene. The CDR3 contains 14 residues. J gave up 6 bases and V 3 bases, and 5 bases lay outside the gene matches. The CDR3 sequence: CASSPRTGEDGYTF. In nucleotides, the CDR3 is TGTGCCAGCTCACCGAGGACAGGGGAGGATGGCTACACCTTC.

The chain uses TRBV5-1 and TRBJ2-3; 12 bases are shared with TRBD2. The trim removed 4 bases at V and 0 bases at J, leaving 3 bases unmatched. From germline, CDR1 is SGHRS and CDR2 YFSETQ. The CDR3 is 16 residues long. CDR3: CASSPLAGGSTDTQYF. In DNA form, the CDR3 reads TGCGCCAGCAGCCCCCTAGCGGGAGGGAGCACAGATACGCAGTATTTT. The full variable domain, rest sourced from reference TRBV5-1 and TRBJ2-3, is KAGVTQTPRYLIKTRGQQVTLSCSPISGHRSVSWYQQTPGQGLQFLFEYFSETQRNKGNFPGRFSGRQFSNSRSEMNVSTLELGDSALYLCASSPLAGGSTDTQYFGPGTRLTVL.

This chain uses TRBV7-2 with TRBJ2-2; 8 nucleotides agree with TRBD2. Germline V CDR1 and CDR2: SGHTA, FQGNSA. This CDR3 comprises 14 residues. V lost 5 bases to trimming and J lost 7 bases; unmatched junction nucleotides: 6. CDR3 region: CASSTRLARGELFF. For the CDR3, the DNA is TGTGCCAGCAGCACCCGACTAGCGCGCGGGGAGCTGTTTTTT.

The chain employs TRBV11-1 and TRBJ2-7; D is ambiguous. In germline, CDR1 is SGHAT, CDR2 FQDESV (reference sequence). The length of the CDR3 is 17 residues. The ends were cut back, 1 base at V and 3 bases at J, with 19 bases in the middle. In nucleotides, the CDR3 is TGTGCCAGCAGCTTAGGTGTGGTCGGGCGTGCCTACTACGAGCAGTACTTC. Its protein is CASSLGVVGRAYYEQYF.

CDR3 region: CASSMWGQGPYEQYF. DNA of the CDR3: TGTGCCAGTAGTATGTGGGGACAGGGTCCCTACGAGCAGTACTTC. This chain uses TRBV19 with TRBJ2-7, with 9 bases aligning to TRBD1. Trimming cost V 3 bases and J 2 bases; bases outside gene matches: 5. CDR3 length: 15 residues. The germline V gene encodes CDR1 LNHDA and CDR2 SQIVND (reference sequence).

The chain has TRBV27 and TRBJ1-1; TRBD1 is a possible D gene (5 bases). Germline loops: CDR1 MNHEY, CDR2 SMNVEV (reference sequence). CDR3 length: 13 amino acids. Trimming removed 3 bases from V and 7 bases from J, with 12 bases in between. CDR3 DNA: TGTGCCAGCAGTTTGTACGGGGGAAATGAAGCTTTCTTT. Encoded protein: CASSLYGGNEAFF.

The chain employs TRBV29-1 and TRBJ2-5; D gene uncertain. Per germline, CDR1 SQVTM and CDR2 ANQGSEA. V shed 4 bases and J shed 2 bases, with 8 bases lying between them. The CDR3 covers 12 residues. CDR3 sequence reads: CSVGWSQETQYF. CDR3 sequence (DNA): TGCAGCGTTGGGTGGAGTCAAGAGACCCAGTACTTC.

The CDR3 nucleotides are TGTGCCAGCAGTTCTCGAACACTTGAAGCTTTCTTT. Residues: CASSSRTLEAFF. The chain has TRBV6-5 and TRBJ1-1; no firm D call. The CDR3 is 12 residues long. Germline values: CDR1 MNHEY, CDR2 SVGAGI. Trimming pared 4 bases from V and 7 bases from J, leaving 10 bases between.

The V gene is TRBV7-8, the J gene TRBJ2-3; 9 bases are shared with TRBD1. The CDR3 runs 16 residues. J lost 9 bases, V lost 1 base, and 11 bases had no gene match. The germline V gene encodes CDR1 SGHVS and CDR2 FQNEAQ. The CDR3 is CASSLERDRAGHTQYF. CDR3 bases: TGTGCCAGCAGCTTAGAACGGGACAGGGCTGGCCACACGCAGTATTTT.

This chain's CDR3 is CASSLLGPQYF. As DNA, the CDR3 is TGTGCCAGCAGCCTACTGGGGCCCCAGTACTTC. The rearrangement uses TRBV11-1 and TRBJ2-5; possibly TRBD1 for D (5 bases). Germline V gene data show CDR1 as SGHAT and CDR2 as FQDESV (reference sequence). Deletions cut 5 bases from V and 9 bases from J, with 10 bases between. This CDR3 is built from 11 residues.